This T cell receptor beta chain was captured in a study of CD8 T cells in ankylosing spondylitis. TCRdb used MiXCR to reprocess the 5' RACE reads, holding one entry per CDR3 protein. The repertoire holds 250,000 to 400,000 distinct CDR3 sequences, with around 10% as singletons. CDR3 length equals 15 residues. CDR1 and CDR2 (germline): DFQATT, SNEGSKA (reference sequence). The V end lost 0 bases, the J end lost 7 bases, and 16 bases lay between the germline ends. The TCR originated in a female donor with ankylosing spondylitis or in good health (not recorded which). Sequences were obtained from blood, either unsorted or a sorted T cell fraction (not recorded which). The gene calls are TRBV20-1 and TRBJ1-5; tentative D call: TRBD1 (6 bases). The CDR3 DNA follows: TGCAGTGCTAGAGATTCGGGGGGCGGATGGCAGCCCCAGCATTTT. Translation gives CSARDSGGGWQPQHF.